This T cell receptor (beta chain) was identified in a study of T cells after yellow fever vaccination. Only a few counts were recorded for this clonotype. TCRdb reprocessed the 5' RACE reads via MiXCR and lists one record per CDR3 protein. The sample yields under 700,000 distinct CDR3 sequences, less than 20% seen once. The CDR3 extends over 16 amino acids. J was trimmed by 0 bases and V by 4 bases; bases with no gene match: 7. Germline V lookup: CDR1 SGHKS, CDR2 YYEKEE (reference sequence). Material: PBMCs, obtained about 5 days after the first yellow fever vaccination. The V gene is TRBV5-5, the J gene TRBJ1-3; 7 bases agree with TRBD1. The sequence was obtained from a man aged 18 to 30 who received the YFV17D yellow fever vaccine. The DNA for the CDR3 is TGTGCCAGCAGCGACTACAGGGGCCGCTCTGGAAACACCATATATTTT. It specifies CASSDYRGRSGNTIYF. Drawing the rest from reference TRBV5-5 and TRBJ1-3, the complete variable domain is DAGVTQSPTHLIKTRGQQVTLRCSPISGHKSVSWYQQVLGQGPQFIFQYYEKEERGRGNFPDRFSARQFPNYSSELNVNALLLGDSALYLCASSDYRGRSGNTIYFGEGSWLTVV.